Listed below are T cell receptor beta chains from one sample, sequenced in a study of cytotoxic CD8 clonotypes in ibrutinib-treated CLL. Repertoires were generated with immunoSEQ multiplex PCR, while TCRdb's copy carries only in-frame clones and drops some. The sample has under 200,000 clones; 81% are singletons. The source material was PBMCs, sampled after 12 months of ibrutinib treatment. Every receptor here comes from a human donor with chronic lymphocytic leukemia. Both conserved end residues are part of each CDR3. The D gene is left open where the match is weak. Rows give clone size only sometimes, using once, few, many, or a class for an expanded clone.

TRBV28	TRBJ1-2	NA	NA	TGTGCCAGCAGTATCGGACCGAGGGGCTACACCTTC	CASSIGPRGYTF
TRBV28	TRBJ1-4	NA	NA	TGTGCCAGTCGGAATAATGAAAAACTGTTTTTT	CASRNNEKLFF
TRBV27	TRBJ2-4	NA	NA	TGTGCCAGCAGTTTCAAGTGGGGCGGGGCCGGCGGGGAAGGGGCCAAAAACATTCAGTACTTC	CASSFKWGGAGGEGAKNIQYF
TRBV6-5	TRBJ1-2	NA	NA	TGTGCCAGCAGTGGGGACGGGAATGGCTACACCTTC	CASSGDGNGYTF
TRBV7-2	TRBJ1-1	NA	NA	TGTGCCAGCAGCTCGACACCCCCCGGCGGTCATGACACTGAAGCTTTCTTT	CASSSTPPGGHDTEAFF
TRBV10-3	TRBJ2-7	NA	TRBD2	TGTGCCATCAGTGGGGTAATTGGGAGGGACGAGCAGTACTTC	CAISGVIGRDEQYF
TRBV28	TRBJ2-2	NA	NA	TGTGCCAGCTCGGGAACAGGGCGAACCGGGGAGCTGTTTTTT	CASSGTGRTGELFF
TRBV6-6	TRBJ1-4	NA	NA	TGTGCCAGCAGTTACCGTGACAGGCCCAATGAAAAACTGTTTTTT	CASSYRDRPNEKLFF
TRBV5-4	TRBJ1-1	once	NA	TGTGCCAGCAGTCGACCCAACACTGAAGCTTTCTTT	CASSRPNTEAFF
TRBV7-3	TRBJ2-1	NA	NA	TGTGCCAGCAGCGCTATTCTAGCGACGTCCTACAATGAGCAGTTCTTC	CASSAILATSYNEQFF
TRBV18	TRBJ2-2	few	NA	TGTGCCAGCTCACCACGGACGTCGGCCGGGGAGCTGTTTTTT	CASSPRTSAGELFF
TRBV19	TRBJ1-1	few	NA	TGTGCCACTACCCTACTCTCGAGCACTGAAGCTTTCTTT	CATTLLSSTEAFF
TRBV19	TRBJ2-7	NA	NA	TGTGCCAGTGGAGACAGCTACGAGCAGTACTTC	CASGDSYEQYF
TRBV5-6	TRBJ1-3	NA	NA	TGTGCCAGCAGCATGGCGCACCTAAACACCATATATTTT	CASSMAHLNTIYF
TRBV10-3	TRBJ2-5	once	NA	TGTGCCATCACCTCCCCCCGGACCCGGGAAGAGACCCAGTACTTC	CAITSPRTREETQYF
TRBV6-5	TRBJ2-7	NA	TRBD1	TGTGCCAGCAGCCGACCGGGACAGGGGAACGAGCAGTACTTC	CASSRPGQGNEQYF
TRBV6-1	TRBJ2-6	once	TRBD1	TGTGCCAGCAGTGGGGACAGGCTTGGGACTGGGGCCAACGTCCTGACTTTC	CASSGDRLGTGANVLTF
TRBV6-5	TRBJ1-5	NA	NA	TGTGCCAGCAGTTTAGGCGGCGGTAATCAGCCCCAGCATTTT	CASSLGGGNQPQHF
TRBV7-2	TRBJ1-5	NA	NA	TGTGCCAGCAGCCCAATAACAGGGATGGGCAATCAGCCCCAGCATTTT	CASSPITGMGNQPQHF
TRBV28	TRBJ2-2	NA	TRBD2	TGTGCCATCCCCTCCACGGGAGGAAAAACCGGGGAGCTGTTTTTT	CAIPSTGGKTGELFF
TRBV19	TRBJ2-1	NA	NA	TGTGCCAGTAGTCTGACCGGGACCGTCGACTACAATGAGCAGTTCTTC	CASSLTGTVDYNEQFF
TRBV7-9	TRBJ1-1	NA	NA	TGTGCCAGCAGCTCCCGGGGGCGCGGGACTGAAGCTTTCTTT	CASSSRGRGTEAFF
TRBV18	TRBJ2-2	NA	NA	TGTGCCAGCTCACTTACCGGGATTGCGAACACCGGGGAGCTGTTTTTT	CASSLTGIANTGELFF
TRBV14	TRBJ2-7	few	NA	TGTGCCAGCAGCCAAGTTGTATTCTACGAGCAGTACTTC	CASSQVVFYEQYF
TRBV5-6	TRBJ1-5	few	NA	TGTGCCAGCAGCTTGTTGGGAGTACCAAATCAGCCCCAGCATTTT	CASSLLGVPNQPQHF
TRBV2	TRBJ1-4	NA	TRBD1	TGTGCCAGCAGTGGGGACAGGGGAGGTGAAAAACTGTTTTTT	CASSGDRGGEKLFF
TRBV5-5	TRBJ1-3	NA	NA	TGTGCCAGCAGCTCCAGTGGGACTGGAAACACCATATATTTT	CASSSSGTGNTIYF
TRBV7-9	TRBJ2-1	NA	NA	TGTGCCAGCAGCCAAGGGACGGTGAGATACAATGAGCAGTTCTTC	CASSQGTVRYNEQFF
TRBV28	TRBJ1-3	NA	TRBD1	TGTGCCAGCAGTTTGTTACAGGGGGCGGCTGGAAACACCATATATTTT	CASSLLQGAAGNTIYF
TRBV4-2	TRBJ2-1	NA	TRBD2	TGTGCCAGCAGCCGAGTGGCGGGGGGCTACAACAATGAGCAGTTCTTC	CASSRVAGGYNNEQFF
TRBV28	TRBJ2-4	NA	TRBD1	TGTGCCAGCAGTACGGACAGGAGAATAGCCAAAAACATTCAGTACTTC	CASSTDRRIAKNIQYF
TRBV19	TRBJ1-5	NA	NA	TGTGCCAGTAGTTATCTGGGGGATCAGCCCCAGCATTTT	CASSYLGDQPQHF
TRBV2	TRBJ2-1	NA	TRBD2	TGTGCCAGCACCGGACTAGCGGGAGGGGTTGGAAGCAATGAGCAGTTCTTC	CASTGLAGGVGSNEQFF
TRBV18	TRBJ2-7	NA	NA	TGTGCCAGCTCACCATACGTAATCTCCTACGAGCAGTACTTC	CASSPYVISYEQYF
TRBV19	TRBJ2-7	NA	NA	TGTGCCAGTAGTAGAGGGGGGCCGTATTACGAGCAGTACTTC	CASSRGGPYYEQYF
TRBV10-3	TRBJ1-1	NA	TRBD1	TGTGCCATCAGTGCCCGGACAGGGGTGGACACTGAAGCTTTCTTT	CAISARTGVDTEAFF
TRBV30	TRBJ2-7	NA	TRBD1	TGTGCCTGGACCCGAGGGGTCGGGACAGGGATCTACGAGCAGTACTTC	CAWTRGVGTGIYEQYF
TRBV10-1	TRBJ1-5	NA	NA	TGCGCCAGCAGTGAGTCCACAAAGCCCCAGCATTTT	CASSESTKPQHF
TRBV6-6	TRBJ2-1	NA	TRBD2	TGTGCCATCCAAAGACTAGCGGGAGTTTCCGGTGAGCAGTTCTTC	CAIQRLAGVSGEQFF
TRBV5-4	TRBJ2-1	NA	TRBD2	TGTGCCAGCAGCTCGAGCGGGGGGGCTTCCTACAATGAGCAGTTCTTC	CASSSSGGASYNEQFF
TRBV19	TRBJ1-5	NA	NA	TGTGCCAGTAGTATAGATCCTCAGGTTCAGCCCCAGCATTTT	CASSIDPQVQPQHF
TRBV2	TRBJ2-7	NA	NA	TGTGCCAGCAGCGAAACGGAAGGGTCGCCCAGCGAGCAGTACTTC	CASSETEGSPSEQYF
TRBV30	TRBJ1-2	NA	NA	TGTGCCTGGAGCCGGGACGAGAACTATGGCTACACCTTC	CAWSRDENYGYTF
TRBV5-5	TRBJ2-7	NA	TRBD1	TGTGCCAGCAGCTCGGACAGGGAGCAGTACTTC	CASSSDREQYF
TRBV11-2	TRBJ1-1	NA	NA	TGTGCCAGCAGCTCGAGACACACTGAAGCTTTCTTT	CASSSRHTEAFF
TRBV11-1	TRBJ2-1	NA	NA	TGTGCCAGCAGCAGATCAGGGGAAAGGCGGGATGAGCAGTTCTTC	CASSRSGERRDEQFF
TRBV4-1	TRBJ2-1	NA	NA	TGCGCCAGCAGCCAAGATAAAAGCACTGAGCAGTTCTTC	CASSQDKSTEQFF
TRBV9	TRBJ2-3	NA	TRBD2	TGTGCCAGCAGCGTATCCGGGGGACTAGCGTCGGGTACGCAGTATTTT	CASSVSGGLASGTQYF